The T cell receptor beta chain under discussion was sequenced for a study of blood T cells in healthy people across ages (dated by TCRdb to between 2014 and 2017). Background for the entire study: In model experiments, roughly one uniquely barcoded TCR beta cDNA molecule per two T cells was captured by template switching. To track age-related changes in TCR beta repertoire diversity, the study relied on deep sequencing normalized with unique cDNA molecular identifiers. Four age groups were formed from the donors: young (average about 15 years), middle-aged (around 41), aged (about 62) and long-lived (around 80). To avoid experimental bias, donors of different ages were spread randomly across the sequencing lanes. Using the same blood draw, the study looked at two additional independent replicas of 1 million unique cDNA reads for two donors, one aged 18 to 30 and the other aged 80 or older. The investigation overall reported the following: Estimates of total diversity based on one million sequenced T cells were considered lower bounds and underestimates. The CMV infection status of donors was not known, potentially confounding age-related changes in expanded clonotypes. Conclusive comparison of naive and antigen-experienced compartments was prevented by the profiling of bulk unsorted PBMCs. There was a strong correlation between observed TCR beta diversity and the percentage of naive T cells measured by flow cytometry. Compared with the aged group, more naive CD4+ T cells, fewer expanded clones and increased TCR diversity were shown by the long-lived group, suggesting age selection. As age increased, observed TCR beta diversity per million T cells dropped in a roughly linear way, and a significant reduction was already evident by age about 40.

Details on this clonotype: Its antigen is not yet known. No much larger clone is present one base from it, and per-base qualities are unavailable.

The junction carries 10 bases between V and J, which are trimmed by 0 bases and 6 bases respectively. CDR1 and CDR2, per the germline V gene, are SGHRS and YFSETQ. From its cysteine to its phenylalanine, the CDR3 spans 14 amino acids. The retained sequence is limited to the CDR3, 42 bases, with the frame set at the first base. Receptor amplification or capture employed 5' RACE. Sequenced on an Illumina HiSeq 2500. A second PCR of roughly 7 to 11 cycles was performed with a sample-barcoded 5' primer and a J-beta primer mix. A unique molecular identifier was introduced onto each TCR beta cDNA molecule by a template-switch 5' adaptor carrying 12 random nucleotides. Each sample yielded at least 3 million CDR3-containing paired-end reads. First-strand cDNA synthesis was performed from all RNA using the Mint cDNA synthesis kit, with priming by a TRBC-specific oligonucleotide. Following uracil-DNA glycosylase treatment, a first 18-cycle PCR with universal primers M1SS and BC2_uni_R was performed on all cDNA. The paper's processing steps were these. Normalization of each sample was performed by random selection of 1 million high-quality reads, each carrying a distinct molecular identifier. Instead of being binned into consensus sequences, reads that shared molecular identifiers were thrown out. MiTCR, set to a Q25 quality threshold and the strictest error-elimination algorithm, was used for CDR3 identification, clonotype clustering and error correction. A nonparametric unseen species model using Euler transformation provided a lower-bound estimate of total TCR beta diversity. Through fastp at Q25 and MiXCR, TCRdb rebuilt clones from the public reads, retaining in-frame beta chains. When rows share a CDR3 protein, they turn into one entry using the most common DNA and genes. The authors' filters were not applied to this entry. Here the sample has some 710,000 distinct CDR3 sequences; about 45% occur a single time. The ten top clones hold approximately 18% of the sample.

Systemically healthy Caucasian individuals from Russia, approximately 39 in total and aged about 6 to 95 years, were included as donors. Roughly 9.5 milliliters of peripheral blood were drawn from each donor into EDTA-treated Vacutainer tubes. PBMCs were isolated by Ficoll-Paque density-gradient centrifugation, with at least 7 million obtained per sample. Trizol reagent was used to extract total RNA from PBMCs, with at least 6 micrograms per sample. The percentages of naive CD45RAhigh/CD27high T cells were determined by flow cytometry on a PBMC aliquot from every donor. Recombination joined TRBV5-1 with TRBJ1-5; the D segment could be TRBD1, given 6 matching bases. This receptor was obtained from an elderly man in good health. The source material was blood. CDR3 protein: CASSLEGGGQPQHF. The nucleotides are TGCGCCAGCAGCTTGGAAGGGGGAGGTCAGCCCCAGCATTTT.